This T cell receptor (beta chain) was identified during a study of T-cell reconstitution after alpha-beta-depleted transplantation in children (dated by TCRdb to the mid-2010s). Turning to the overall study: The study quantitatively tracked T-cell immune reconstitution after TCRalphabeta/CD19-depleted allogeneic hematopoietic cell transplantation in children using TCR repertoire profiling.

This specimen's treatment or condition label, per the study, means: allogeneic hematopoietic cell transplantation with graft depleted of TCRalphabeta T cells and CD19 B cells. The transplant recipients were children given TCRalphabeta/CD19-depleted allogeneic hematopoietic cell grafts. With respect to this clonotype: The antigen it binds to is not known. The sample holds no much larger clone one base away, and base qualities are not on file.

Summary of the overall study and its limitations: In some patients, the high TCRbeta diversity seen at day 60 was put down to recipient T cells and intrathymic progenitors that had survived conditioning. The frequencies of hyperexpanded clones fell over the following months, and after one year, T-cell counts and TCRbeta diversity were mostly attributed to newly produced T cells. Apparently early alphabetaT-cell count recovery about two months after transplant reportedly relied on only several hundred rapidly expanded clones derived from non-depleted graft cells.

The library was prepared using PCR. These reads were obtained on an Illumina HiSeq 2500. Molecular barcoding was employed in the preparation of TCR libraries, with unique molecular identifiers being used to normalize TCRbeta repertoire quantification. Using fastp trimming at Q25 and MiXCR clonotype assembly, TCRdb reanalyzed the public sequencing data and kept in-frame beta chains. Rows are combined by CDR3 protein, so each entry shows the most common genes and DNA. Counted in this sample were almost 600,000 distinct CDR3 sequences; roughly 30% of them appeared once. The top ten constitute approximately 39% of the sample. At the junction V is shortened by 0 bases and J by 3 bases, with 7 bases in between. Looking up the germline V gene (reference sequence) yields CDR1 SGHKS and CDR2 YYEKEE. The CDR3, cysteine through phenylalanine, is 13 amino acids long. Only the CDR3 region is kept as DNA, spanning 39 bases read in frame from base 1.

This clonotype was sampled from a boy younger than two with Wiskott-Aldrich syndrome, due to receive a stem cell transplant. The sample consisted of PBMCs, taken before TCRalphabeta/CD19-depleted stem cell transplant. The rearrangement combines TRBV5-5 with TRBJ2-7, with no reliable assignment of the D segment. The DNA sequence is as follows: TGTGCCAGCAGCTTGGGATTCCTCTACGAGCAGTACTTC. It codes for CASSLGFLYEQYF. Extended through the reference TRBV5-5 and TRBJ2-7 proteins, this CDR3 yields the full variable domain: DAGVTQSPTHLIKTRGQQVTLRCSPISGHKSVSWYQQVLGQGPQFIFQYYEKEERGRGNFPDRFSARQFPNYSSELNVNALLLGDSALYLCASSLGFLYEQYFGPGTRLTVT.